Sequencing of this TCR beta chain was carried out in a study of shared clonotypes between healthy human individuals. The CDR3 loop spans 14 amino acids. Germline CDR1 is MNHNS and CDR2 is SASEGT. It was at deep level that the assay was run. The assay was immunoSEQ multiplex PCR, and TCRdb's table has in-frame clones only and misses some. The table has more than 2 million clones, approximately 94% seen once. CD45RO-negative cells were positively selected for CCR7, leaving out terminally differentiated effector memory CD45RA+ cells. Concerning this clone itself: An end of the junction does not agree with germline; a read error may underlie this.

Material: naive CD8+ T cells sorted from blood. The clonotype was recovered from a young man in good health. The chain carries TRBV6-1 and TRBJ2-7, with 8 bases aligning to TRBD1. The CDR3 spells CASSEGFGRDRIFF. CDR3 nucleotides: TGTGCCAGCAGTGAAGGTTTCGGTCGGGACAGGATCTTCTTC.